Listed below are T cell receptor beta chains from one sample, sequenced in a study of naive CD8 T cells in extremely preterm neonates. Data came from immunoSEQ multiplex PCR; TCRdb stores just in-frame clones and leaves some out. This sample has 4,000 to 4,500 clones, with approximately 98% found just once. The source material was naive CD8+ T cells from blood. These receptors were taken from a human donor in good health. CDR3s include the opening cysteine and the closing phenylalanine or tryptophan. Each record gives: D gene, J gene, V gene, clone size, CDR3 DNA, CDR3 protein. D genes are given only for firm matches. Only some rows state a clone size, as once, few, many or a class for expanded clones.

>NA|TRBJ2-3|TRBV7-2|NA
TGTGCCAGCAGCTTAGACGGGATATACCCCACAGATACGCAGTATTTT
CASSLDGIYPTDTQYF
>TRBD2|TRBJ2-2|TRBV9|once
TGTGCCAGCAGCGTAGGGTTAGCGGGGGAGAACACCGGGGAGCTGTTTTTT
CASSVGLAGENTGELFF
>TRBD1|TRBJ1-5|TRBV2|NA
TGTGCCAGCAGTAACGAATGGACAGGGTCTAGCAATCAGCCCCAGCATTTT
CASSNEWTGSSNQPQHF
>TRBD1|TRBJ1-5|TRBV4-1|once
TGCGCCAGCAGCCTTTTTGACAGGGCCGGTCAGCCCCAGCATTTT
CASSLFDRAGQPQHF
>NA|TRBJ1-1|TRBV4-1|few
TGCGCCAGCAGCCAAGGGGCTATGAACACTGAAGCTTTCTTT
CASSQGAMNTEAFF
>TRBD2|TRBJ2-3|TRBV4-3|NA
TGCGCCAGCAGCCAAGATAATAGCGGGGGGCCTAATACGCAGTATTTT
CASSQDNSGGPNTQYF
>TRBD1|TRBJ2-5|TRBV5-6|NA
TGTGCCAGCAGCTTCTCCAGGGGGCGGAAGACCCAGTACTTC
CASSFSRGRKTQYF
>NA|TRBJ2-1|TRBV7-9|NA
TGTGCCAGCAGCTCCCTTAGCGTGGATTTGAACGAGCAGTTCTTC
CASSSLSVDLNEQFF
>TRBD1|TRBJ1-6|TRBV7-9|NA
TGTGCCAGCAGCGCCGGGACAGCTAATTCACCCCTCCACTTT
CASSAGTANSPLHF
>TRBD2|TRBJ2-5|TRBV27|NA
TGTGCCAGCAGTTCACTAGCGGCGCTCCAAGAGACCCAGTACTTC
CASSSLAALQETQYF
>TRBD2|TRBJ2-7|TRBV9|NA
TGTGCCAGCAGCGTAGAAGCGGGGGTCCACTACGAGCAGTACTTC
CASSVEAGVHYEQYF
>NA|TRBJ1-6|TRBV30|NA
TGTGCCTGGAGCGGACCTGACAGAGGTAATTCACCCCTCCACTTT
CAWSGPDRGNSPLHF
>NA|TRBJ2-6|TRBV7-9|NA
TGTGCCAGCAGCTCCCGCTCTGGGGCCAACGTCCTGACTTTC
CASSSRSGANVLTF
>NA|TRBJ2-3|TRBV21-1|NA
TGTGCCAGCAGCTACAGGGGCACAGATACGCAGTATTTT
CASSYRGTDTQYF
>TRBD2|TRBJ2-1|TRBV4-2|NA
TGTGCCAGCAGCCAAGATGCTAGCGGGGCCTACAATGAGCAGTTCTTC
CASSQDASGAYNEQFF
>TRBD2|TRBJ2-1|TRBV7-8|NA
TGTGCCAGCAGCTTACTAGCGGGGGGGTACAATGAGCAGTTCTTC
CASSLLAGGYNEQFF
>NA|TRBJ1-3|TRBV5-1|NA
TGCGCCAGCAGCTTGGGAAATACAGGGCCTGGAAACACCATATATTTT
CASSLGNTGPGNTIYF
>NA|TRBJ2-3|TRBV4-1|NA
TGCGCCAGCAGCCCCCGGGGGGACCGAGGGGGGGGCACAGATACGCAGTATTTT
CASSPRGDRGGGTDTQYF
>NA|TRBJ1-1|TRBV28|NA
TGTGCCAGCAGTCTCGGGACAAGCCGGGCTAACGAAGCTTTCTTT
CASSLGTSRANEAFF
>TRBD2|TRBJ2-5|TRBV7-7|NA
TGTGCCAGCAGCTTAGGGGGACTAGGAGAGACCCAGTACTTC
CASSLGGLGETQYF
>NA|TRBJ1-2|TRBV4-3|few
TGCGCCAGCAGCCAAGATAAAGGGTGGAGGTATGGCTACACCTTC
CASSQDKGWRYGYTF
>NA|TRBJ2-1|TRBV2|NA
TGTGCCACCGTGACAGGGAGGTCCAATGAGCAGTTCTTC
CATVTGRSNEQFF
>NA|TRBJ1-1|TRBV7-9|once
TGTGCCAGCAGCTTGACAGAAGAAGCTTTCTTT
CASSLTEEAFF
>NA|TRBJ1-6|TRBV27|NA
TGTGCCAGCAGTCCGGACAGTGCCTCAAATTCACCCCTCCACTTT
CASSPDSASNSPLHF
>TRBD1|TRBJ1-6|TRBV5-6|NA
TGTGCCAGCAGCTTGATAGGACAGGGGAATAATTCACCCCTCCACTTT
CASSLIGQGNNSPLHF
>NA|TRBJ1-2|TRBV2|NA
TGTGCCAGCAGTTCGAGACAGCATGGCTACACCTTC
CASSSRQHGYTF
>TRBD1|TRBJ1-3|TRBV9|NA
TGTGCCAGCAGCGTAGCTCAGGGACAGGGCCTGAACACCATATATTTT
CASSVAQGQGLNTIYF
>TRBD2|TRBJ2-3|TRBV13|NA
TGTGCCAGCAGCCCCTCTAGCGGGGGGCCCACAGATACGCAGTATTTT
CASSPSSGGPTDTQYF
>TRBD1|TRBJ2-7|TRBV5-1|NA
TGCGCCAGCAGCTCCGGGACAGGGAGCTACGAGCAGTACTTC
CASSSGTGSYEQYF
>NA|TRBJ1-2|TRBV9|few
TGTGCCAGCAGTGAAACGGGGGGGGCGCGAGGCTACACCTTC
CASSETGGARGYTF
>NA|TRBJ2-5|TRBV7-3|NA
TGTGCCAGCAGCTTAAAAGGCGGAGAGACCCAGTACTTC
CASSLKGGETQYF
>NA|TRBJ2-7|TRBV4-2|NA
TGTGCCAGCAGCCCCTGGGTAGGGGGCTACGAGCAGTACTTC
CASSPWVGGYEQYF
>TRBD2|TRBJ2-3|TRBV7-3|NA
TGTGCCAGCAGCTCCAGCGGGGGCACAGATACGCAGTATTTT
CASSSSGGTDTQYF
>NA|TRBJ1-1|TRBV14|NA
TGTGCCAGCAGCCTTCGAGCGGGGGGTGGCACTGAAGCTTTCTTT
CASSLRAGGGTEAFF
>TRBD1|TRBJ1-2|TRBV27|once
TGTGCCAGCAGCCAGGGGGGTGGGGGCTACACCTTC
CASSQGGGGYTF
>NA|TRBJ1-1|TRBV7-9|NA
TGTGCCAGCAGCTTCCAGCAGCACACTATGAACACTGAAGCTTTCTTT
CASSFQQHTMNTEAFF
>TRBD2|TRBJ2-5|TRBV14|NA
TGTGCCAGCAGCCTTCGACTAGCGGGGAATATGGAGACCCAGTACTTC
CASSLRLAGNMETQYF
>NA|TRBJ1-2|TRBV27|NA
TGTGCCAGCATACCCCACCCCCGGCCCAGCCCGGCCCCGGGTGGCTACACCTTC
CASIPHPRPSPAPGGYTF
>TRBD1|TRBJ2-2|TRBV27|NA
TGTGCCAGCAGCCAACGACAGGGTAGTTCTTTCGGGGAGCTGTTTTTT
CASSQRQGSSFGELFF
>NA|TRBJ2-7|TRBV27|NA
TGTGCCAGCAGTTTATCGAGAGGGTACGAGCAGTACTTC
CASSLSRGYEQYF
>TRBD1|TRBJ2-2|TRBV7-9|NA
TGTGCCAGCAGCTTTAGGACAGGGAGGACCGGGGAGCTGTTTTTT
CASSFRTGRTGELFF
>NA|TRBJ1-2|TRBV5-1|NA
TGCGCCAGCAGCTTAGGGAGCAACTATGGCTACACCTTC
CASSLGSNYGYTF
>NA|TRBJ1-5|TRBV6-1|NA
TGTGCCAGCAGTGAAGGGAAAGGGGTTCAGCCCCAGCATTTT
CASSEGKGVQPQHF
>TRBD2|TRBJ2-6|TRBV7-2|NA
TGTGCCAGCAGCCCCTGGGGGGGAGGAATCTCGCGTGGGGCCAACGTCCTGACTTTC
CASSPWGGGISRGANVLTF
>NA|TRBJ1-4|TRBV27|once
TGTGCCAGCAGTTTATTTGCGGGGTCCGGCGAAAAACTGTTTTTT
CASSLFAGSGEKLFF
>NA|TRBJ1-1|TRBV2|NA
TGTGCCAGCGGTAGCGGAGCTTTCTTT
CASGSGAFF
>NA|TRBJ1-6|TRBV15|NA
TGTGCCACCAGCAGAGGGACAGAAACCTCCTATAATTCACCCCTCCACTTT
CATSRGTETSYNSPLHF
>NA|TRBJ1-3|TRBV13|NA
TGTGCCAGCAGCTCTACAGGGACCCCGGGAAACACCATATATTTT
CASSSTGTPGNTIYF
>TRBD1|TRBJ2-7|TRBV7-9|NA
TGTGCCAGCAGCTCCACAGGGGGCGAGCAGTACTTC
CASSSTGGEQYF